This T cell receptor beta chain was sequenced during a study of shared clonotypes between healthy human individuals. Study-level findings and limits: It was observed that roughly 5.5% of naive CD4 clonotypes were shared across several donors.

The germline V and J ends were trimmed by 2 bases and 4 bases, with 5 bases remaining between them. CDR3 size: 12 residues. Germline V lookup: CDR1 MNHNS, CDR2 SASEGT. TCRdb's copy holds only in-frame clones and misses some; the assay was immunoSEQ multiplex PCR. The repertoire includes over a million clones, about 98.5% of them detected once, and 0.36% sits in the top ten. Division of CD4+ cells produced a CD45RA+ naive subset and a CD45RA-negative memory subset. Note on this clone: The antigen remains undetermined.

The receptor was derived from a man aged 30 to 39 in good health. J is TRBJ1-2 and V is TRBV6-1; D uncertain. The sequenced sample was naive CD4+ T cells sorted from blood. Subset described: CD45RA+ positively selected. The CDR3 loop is CASSEPSYGYTF. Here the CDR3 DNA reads TGTGCCAGCAGTGAACCGAGCTATGGCTACACCTTC.